This T cell receptor beta chain was identified during a study of blood T cell repertoires in COVID-19. Clinical history as reported by participants underpinned cohort assignment. Generated by immunoSEQ multiplex PCR, the TCRdb table keeps only in-frame clones and is missing some. The data show about 300,000 clones, approximately 90% seen once. CDR3 size: 15 residues. Germline V gene data show CDR1 as SNHLY and CDR2 as FYNNEI. The ends lost 6 bases at V and 10 bases at J; junction bases unmatched: 12. The rearrangement links TRBV2 to TRBJ1-6, with 7 bases matching TRBD1. What was sequenced was PBMCs or T cells enriched from blood (not recorded which). The clonotype comes from a woman in her late teens or twenties who had recovered from COVID-19. CDR3: CASSTRLYRGSPLHF. The DNA for the CDR3 is TGTGCCAGCAGCACGCGACTCTACAGGGGCTCACCCCTCCACTTT.